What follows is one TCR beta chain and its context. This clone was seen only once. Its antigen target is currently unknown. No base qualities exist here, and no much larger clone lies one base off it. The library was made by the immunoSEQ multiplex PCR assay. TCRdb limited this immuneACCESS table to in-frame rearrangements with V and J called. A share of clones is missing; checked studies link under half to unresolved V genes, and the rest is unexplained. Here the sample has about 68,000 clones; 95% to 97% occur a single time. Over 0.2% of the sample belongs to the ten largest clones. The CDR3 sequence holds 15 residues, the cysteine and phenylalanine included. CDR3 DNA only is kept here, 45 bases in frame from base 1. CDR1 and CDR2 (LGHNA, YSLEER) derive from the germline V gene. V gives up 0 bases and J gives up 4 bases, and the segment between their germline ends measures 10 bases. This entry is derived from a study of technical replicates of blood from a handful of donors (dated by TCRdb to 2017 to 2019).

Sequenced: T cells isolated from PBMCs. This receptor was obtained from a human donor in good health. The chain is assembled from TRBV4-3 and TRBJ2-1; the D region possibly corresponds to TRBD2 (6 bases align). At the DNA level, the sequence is TGCGCCAGCAGCCAAGATGGGGGGATTTACAATGAGCAGTTCTTC. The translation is CASSQDGGIYNEQFF.